There are a few counts of the clone carrying this T cell receptor beta chain. This sample was included in a study of identical twins. V lost 8 bases, J lost 9 bases, and 22 bases lay in between. CDR3 size: 14 residues. Germline lookup yields CDR1 MDHEN and CDR2 SYDVKM. TCRdb called the 5' RACE reads again in MiXCR, with one record for every CDR3 protein. The top ten hold less than 0.35% of the sample, which has 1.5 million to 2 million distinct CDR3 sequences, around 29% seen once. This chain links TRBV28 with TRBJ2-5; no clear D gene. The clonotype was recovered from a newborn girl in good health. Sequencing was done on a sample of cord blood. The DNA for the CDR3 is TGTGCCAGCGCTTACGGACGGCCTGGATTGTCCCAGTACTTC. As protein: CASAYGRPGLSQYF.